Detailed here is one T cell receptor (beta chain). V was shortened by 6 bases and J by 6 bases, with 17 bases between the two germline ends. Germline loops: CDR1 MNHEY, CDR2 SVGAGI. CDR3 length: 15 residues. The data originate from a study of shared clonotypes between healthy human individuals. Assay: immunoSEQ multiplex PCR; the TCRdb copy retains only in-frame clones and omits some. Among 1.4 million to 1.5 million clones listed, about 96% were seen once. The sample taken for sequencing was naive CD4+ T cells sorted from blood. Subset here: CD45RA+ positively selected. The sequence was obtained from a man aged 25 to 40 in good health. V gene TRBV6-5 combines with J gene TRBJ1-4; D is unresolved. The CDR3: CASRSDPQVYEKLFF. CDR3 in DNA: TGTGCCAGCAGGTCTGACCCCCAAGTGTATGAAAAACTGTTTTTT.